The next 13 T cell receptor beta chains were all read from a single sample in a study of T cell changes during pregnancy in multiple sclerosis. The table came from immunoSEQ multiplex PCR; TCRdb's copy has only in-frame clones and leaves some out. The sample lists about 43,000 clones, roughly 90% occurring once. The sequencing input was PBMCs (not recorded whether the cells were cultured). Receptor source: a female donor with multiple sclerosis, enrolled in a pregnancy study.

This clone was recorded once. The chain is built from TRBV4-2 and TRBJ1-1; 10 bases agree with TRBD1. From germline, CDR1 is LGHNA and CDR2 YNFKEQ. There are 15 residues in the CDR3. The trim removed 4 bases at V and 4 bases at J, leaving 6 bases unmatched. CDR3 nucleotide sequence: TGTGCCAGCAGCCGGACAGGGGGGTCAAGCACTGAAGCTTTCTTT. Protein: CASSRTGGSSTEAFF.

The chain joins TRBV18 to TRBJ1-2; 8 bases are a match to TRBD1. The length of the CDR3 is 15 residues. The ends lost 1 base at V and 4 bases at J; junction bases unmatched: 5. The germline V gene encodes CDR1 KGHSH and CDR2 LQKENI. Here the CDR3 DNA reads TGTGCCAGCTCACCACTCCCAGGGGGCACCTATGGCTACACCTTC. It is translated as CASSPLPGGTYGYTF.

This clone was detected only once. This chain connects TRBV7-2 to TRBJ2-5; 9 bases are a match to TRBD1. Trimming at V came to 5 bases and at J to 5 bases, leaving 6 bases not matched to a gene. This CDR3 spans 14 amino acids. CDR1 and CDR2 from the germline V gene are SGHTA and FQGNSA. DNA for the CDR3: TGTGCCAGCAGCCCCGGGACAGGGCATGAGACCCAGTACTTC. Residues: CASSPGTGHETQYF.

The CDR3 is CASSQDPTGMDFYQPQHF. The DNA of the CDR3 is TGCGCCAGCAGCCAAGACCCTACGGGGATGGATTTTTATCAGCCCCAGCATTTT. V is TRBV4-1 and J is TRBJ1-5; D gene unclear. The CDR3 extends over 18 amino acids. The V end was cut by 0 bases, the J end by 5 bases, with 20 bases between. Germline CDR1 reads MGHRA; CDR2 reads YSYEKL.

The V call is TRBV6-5, the J call TRBJ2-1; no reliable D call. The CDR3 runs 12 residues. Germline-derived CDR1 and CDR2 are MNHEY and SVGAGI. The V end lost 5 bases, the J end lost 4 bases, and 6 bases lay between the germline ends. In DNA, the CDR3 is TGTGCCAGCAGTCCTTCATACAATGAGCAGTTCTTC. Translation gives CASSPSYNEQFF.

The V gene is TRBV6-5, the J gene TRBJ2-7; TRBD2 might be the D (5 bases). The CDR3 spans 16 residues. V was pared by 0 bases and J by 2 bases, with 14 bases between. From germline, CDR1 is MNHEY and CDR2 SVGAGI. The CDR3 coding sequence is TGTGCCAGCAGTTACTCGACCGGGGTCGTTCCCTACGAGCAGTACTTC. It yields the protein CASSYSTGVVPYEQYF.

The J gene is TRBJ2-1, the V gene TRBV11-2, with 12 bases identical to TRBD1. Germline values: CDR1 SGHAT, CDR2 FQNNGV. V lost 1 base, J lost 7 bases, and 11 bases stayed unmatched. The CDR3 is made up of 18 amino acids. The CDR3 sequence: CASSLGFWDRGRGNEQFF. CDR3 bases: TGTGCCAGCAGCTTAGGATTTTGGGACAGGGGGCGAGGTAATGAGCAGTTCTTC.

This sequence joins TRBV7-9 and TRBJ1-1; no clear D. Germline loops: CDR1 SEHNR, CDR2 FQNEAQ (reference sequence). CDR3 length: 12 residues. Trimming left V 6 bases short and J 10 bases short, with 15 bases between. Written as DNA, the CDR3 is TGTGCCAGCAGTTCAAATGGACCGGGAGCTTTCTTT. Protein: CASSSNGPGAFF.

The chain recombines TRBV10-3 with TRBJ2-2; a weak D match, TRBD1 (5 bases). Germline values: CDR1 ENHRY, CDR2 SYGVKD. V lost 0 bases and J 4 bases, leaving 12 bases between the germline ends. The CDR3 runs to 16 residues. The CDR3 reads CAISESRQGGTGELFF. The CDR3 DNA is TGTGCCATCAGTGAGTCGCGGCAGGGTGGCACCGGGGAGCTGTTTTTT.

The V gene is TRBV27, the J gene TRBJ1-2; D might be TRBD1 (6 bases). V was shortened by 0 bases and J by 6 bases, with 11 bases between the two germline ends. Per germline, CDR1 MNHEY and CDR2 SMNVEV (reference sequence). This CDR3 is 14 amino acids long. The CDR3 DNA is TGTGCCAGCAGTTTATCAGGGACACCGGATGGCTACACCTTC. Translated: CASSLSGTPDGYTF.

The chain has TRBV10-3 and TRBJ1-5; D remains unclear. The V and J ends lost 5 bases and 4 bases respectively, with 9 bases between them. The CDR3 has 13 residues. Germline V gene lookup returns CDR1 ENHRY and CDR2 SYGVKD. The CDR3 spells CAISSDRNQPQHF. The CDR3 bases are TGTGCCATCAGTTCCGATCGGAATCAGCCCCAGCATTTT.

This clone was seen more than once but under ten times. The junction differs from germline at one of its ends, possibly a read error. The CDR3 DNA is TGTGCCAGCAGCCTAGCGGGAGTTTACGAGCAGTACTTC. Amino acids: CASSLAGVYEQYF. The chain employs TRBV7-9 and TRBJ2-7, with TRBD2 identical over 10 bases. This CDR3 is 13 amino acids long. The germline gives CDR1 SEHNR, CDR2 FQNEAQ (reference sequence).

This clone was picked up a small number of times. The chain uses TRBV19 and TRBJ2-7; D gene ambiguous. CDR1 is LNHDA and CDR2 is SQIVND in the germline V gene (reference sequence). There are 13 residues in the CDR3. V lost 3 bases, J lost 7 bases, and 13 bases lay in between. CDR3 residues: CASSINAVREQYF. The CDR3 bases are TGTGCCAGTAGTATTAACGCAGTTCGAGAGCAGTACTTC.